The rows below give T cell receptor beta chains drawn from one sample of a study of CD8+CD57+ T cells in acquired aplastic anemia. TCRdb analysed the reads with MiXCR anew, one entry per CDR3 protein. This table has 160,000 or so distinct CDR3 sequences, around 50% appearing once. Sequenced material: sorted CD4+, CD8+, or CD8+CD57+ T cells (not recorded which) from PBMCs. Receptors originate from a human donor with aplastic anemia. The CDR3 runs from the conserved cysteine through the conserved F or W. Each record gives: J gene, V gene, CDR3 protein.

TRBJ2-7 TRBV5-4 CASSLASGGTYEQYF
TRBJ1-3 TRBV5-5 CASSLGGFGNTIYF
TRBJ2-7 TRBV20-1 CSASRAGSAEQYF
TRBJ2-7 TRBV20-1 CSATSGDEYF
TRBJ1-5 TRBV7-2 CASSLAPQHF
TRBJ1-1 TRBV10-3 CAISSMERGFTEAFF
TRBJ2-7 TRBV5-8 CASSPRWDRDNEQYF
TRBJ1-2 TRBV25-1 CAILPGPYGYTF
TRBJ1-1 TRBV6-1 CASVPDGVGTEAFF
TRBJ1-6 TRBV4-1 CASSQAYSYNSPLHF
TRBJ2-2 TRBV11-2 CASSLGRRNTGELFF
TRBJ1-4 TRBV2 CASKGQGEKLFF
TRBJ2-3 TRBV20-1 CSARALSWGSTDTQYF
TRBJ1-2 TRBV12-3/TRBV12-4 CASSLTAFGYTF
TRBJ1-2 TRBV20-1 CSASRGGEYDYGYTF
TRBJ2-2 TRBV2 CAGGRTYAGELFF
TRBJ2-7 TRBV15 CATSRQRTGSYEQYF
TRBJ2-3 TRBV19 CASVSRSTDTQYF
TRBJ1-6 TRBV7-2 CASGRGGSYNSPLHF
TRBJ2-3 TRBV9 CVSNGRAGSTTDTQYF
TRBJ1-5 TRBV20-1 CSAGGKIDNQPQHF
TRBJ2-7 TRBV19 CASSIGQVGNYEQYF
TRBJ2-7 TRBV7-2 CASSLVHQGAFYEQYF
TRBJ2-3 TRBV2 CASIIKVAGVRTDTQYF
TRBJ2-7 TRBV29-1 CSVEAGTLYEQYF
TRBJ2-5 TRBV19 CASSIISGGRETQYF
TRBJ2-7 TRBV19 CASNRQGSYEQYF
TRBJ1-2 TRBV5-1 CASSNTYTNYGYTF
TRBJ2-7 TRBV24-1 CATSGSSYEQYF
TRBJ2-7 TRBV18 CASSPGVQDRAGYEQYF
TRBJ1-2 TRBV10-3 CAIEDRSAGYTF
TRBJ2-1 TRBV4-3 CASSQDWSEQFF